The sequence of this T cell receptor beta chain was determined in a study of shared clonotypes between healthy human individuals. TCRdb's table, derived via immunoSEQ multiplex PCR, lists solely in-frame clones and lacks some. The sample includes approximately 470,000 clones, approximately 80% seen only once; the top ten take 12%. The germline V gene encodes CDR1 GTSNPN and CDR2 SVGIG (reference sequence). With 4 bases clipped from V and 8 bases from J, the junction kept 5 bases outside the gene matches. The CDR3 consists of 12 residues. The sequenced material came from PBMCs. The chain uses TRBV30 and TRBJ1-2, with 9 bases fitting TRBD1. The TCR sequence derives from a woman aged 40 to 55 in good health. Some clones in this sample may be carry-over from other donors' samples. DNA for the CDR3: TGTGCCTGGACCCCGACAGGGGGAGGCTACACCTTC. Translation: CAWTPTGGGYTF.